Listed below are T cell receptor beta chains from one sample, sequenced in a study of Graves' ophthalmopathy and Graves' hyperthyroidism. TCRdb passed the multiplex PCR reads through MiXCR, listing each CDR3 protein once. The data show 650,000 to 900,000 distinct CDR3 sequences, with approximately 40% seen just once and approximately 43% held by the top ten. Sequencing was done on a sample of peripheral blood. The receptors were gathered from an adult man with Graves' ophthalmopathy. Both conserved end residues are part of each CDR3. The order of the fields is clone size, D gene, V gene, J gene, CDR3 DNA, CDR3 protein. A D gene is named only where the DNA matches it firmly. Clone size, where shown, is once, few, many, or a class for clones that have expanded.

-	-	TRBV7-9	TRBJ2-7	TGTGCCAGCAGCTTAATCCGTAACCGGGACATTACCTACGAGCAGTACTTC	CASSLIRNRDITYEQYF
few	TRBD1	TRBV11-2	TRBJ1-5	TGTGCCAGCAGCTTAGGGGACAGGGCCCGTTGGGGCAATCGGCCCCAGCATTTT	CASSLGDRARWGNRPQHF
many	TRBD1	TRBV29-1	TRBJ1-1	TGCAGCGTTTGGACAGGGAACACTGAAGCTTTCTTT	CSVWTGNTEAFF
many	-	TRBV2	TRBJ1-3	TGTGCCAGCAGTTTGGACTTTTACTCTGGAAACACCATATATTTT	CASSLDFYSGNTIYF
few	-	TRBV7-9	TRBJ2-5	TGTGCCAGCAGCTTAGTCAGTCTTCAAGAGACCCAGTACTTC	CASSLVSLQETQYF
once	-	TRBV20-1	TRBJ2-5	TGCAGTGCTAGAGATCGGGGGTGGGACCAAGAGACCCAGTACTTC	CSARDRGWDQETQYF
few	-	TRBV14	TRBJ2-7	TGTGCCAGCAGCCAAGAGGCTCACAAGACCTACGAGCAGTACTTC	CASSQEAHKTYEQYF
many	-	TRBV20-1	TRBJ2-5	TGCAGTGCTAGGGAAGGGGTGGGGGAGACCCAGTACTTC	CSAREGVGETQYF
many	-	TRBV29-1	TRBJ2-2	TGCAGCGCACAGGGTGAGAACACCGGGGAGCTGTTTTTT	CSAQGENTGELFF
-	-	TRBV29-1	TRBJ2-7	TGCAGCGTTGATGTTCGAGGGGCGAGTGAGCAGTACTTC	CSVDVRGASEQYF
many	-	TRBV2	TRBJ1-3	TGTGCCAGCAGTCCCCAGGGTGGCGGAAACACCATATATTTT	CASSPQGGGNTIYF
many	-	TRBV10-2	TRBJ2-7	TGCGCCAGCAGAGACCGGGACACACAATGGGAGCAGTACTTC	CASRDRDTQWEQYF
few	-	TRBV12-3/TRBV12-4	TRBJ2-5	TGTGCCAGCAGTCTAGATTTGGTACAAGAGACCCAGTACTTC	CASSLDLVQETQYF
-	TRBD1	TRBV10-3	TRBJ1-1	TGTGCCATCAGTAACATCCGGGACAGGGGGTCCTGGGACACTGAAGCTTTCTTT	CAISNIRDRGSWDTEAFF
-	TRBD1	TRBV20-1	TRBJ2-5	TGCAGTGCTAGAGCCGGGACAGGGGGGGGAGAGGCCCAGTACTTC	CSARAGTGGGEAQYF
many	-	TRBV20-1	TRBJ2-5	TGCAGTGCTACCTCCCCCCCCCAAGAGACCCAGTACTTC	CSATSPPQETQYF
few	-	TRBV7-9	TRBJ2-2	TGTGCCAGCAGGTTCGGGGTGGGAGACACCGGGGAGCTGTTTTTT	CASRFGVGDTGELFF
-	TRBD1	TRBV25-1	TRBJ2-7	TGTGCCAGCAGCCACGGCGGGGGACAGGGGGTTTGGGGGCAGTACTTC	CASSHGGGQGVWGQYF
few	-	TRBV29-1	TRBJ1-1	TGCAGCTTGACGGGCAACACTGAAGCTTTCTTT	CSLTGNTEAFF
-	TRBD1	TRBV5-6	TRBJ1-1	TGTGCCACCCAACCCTTTACCGGGACAGGGGCCCCGAACACTGAAGCTTTCTTT	CATQPFTGTGAPNTEAFF
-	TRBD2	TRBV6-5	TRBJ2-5	TGTGCCAGCAGTTACGGCGGGGGGGTACAAGAGACCCAGTACTTC	CASSYGGGVQETQYF
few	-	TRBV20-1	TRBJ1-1	TGCAGTGCTCCCTTAGAACCGAGCACTGAAGCTTTCTTT	CSAPLEPSTEAFF
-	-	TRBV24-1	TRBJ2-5	TGTGCCACCAGTGATTCGTCGGGAGCAGGGAAACAAGAGACCCAGTACTTC	CATSDSSGAGKQETQYF
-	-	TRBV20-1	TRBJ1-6	TGCAGTGCTAGACTAGTCAGACGGGCCCTCCACTTT	CSARLVRRALHF
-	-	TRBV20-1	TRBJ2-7	TGCAGTGCTAGAGGGATTTACTGCGAGCAGTACTTC	CSARGIYCEQYF
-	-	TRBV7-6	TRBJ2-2	TGTGCCAGCAGCTTAGCGGGGGGATCCGGGGAGCTGTTTTTT	CASSLAGGSGELFF
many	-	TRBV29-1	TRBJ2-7	TGCAGCGCCCAAACAGGGTCTTTCTACGAGCAGTACTTC	CSAQTGSFYEQYF
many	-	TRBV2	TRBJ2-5	TGTGCCAGCAGGGGGGCTGAATTAGAGACCCAGTACTTC	CASRGAELETQYF
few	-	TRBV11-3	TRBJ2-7	TGTGCCAGCAGCTCTGGCCCTAGCTCCTACGAGCAGTACTTC	CASSSGPSSYEQYF
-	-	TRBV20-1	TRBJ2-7	TGCAGTACATATTCCCCTGGGGACGGATACGAGCAGTACTTC	CSTYSPGDGYEQYF
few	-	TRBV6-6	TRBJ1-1	TGTGCCAGCAGTTTATCCCCTACGGGCAGCACTGAAGCTTTCTTT	CASSLSPTGSTEAFF
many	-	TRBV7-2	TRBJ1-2	TGTGCCAGCAGCCCAGGTGGCGGCTCCTATGGCTACACCTTC	CASSPGGGSYGYTF
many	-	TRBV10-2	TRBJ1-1	TGCGCCAGCAGGGACAACAGGAACACTGAAGCTTTCTTT	CASRDNRNTEAFF
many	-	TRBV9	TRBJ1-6	TGTGCCAGCAGCCAAGGCCAGGGTCAATCACCCCTCCACTTT	CASSQGQGQSPLHF
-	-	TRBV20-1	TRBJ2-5	TGCGGTGCTAGGAACGCGGTGACAGGTCAAGAGACCCAGTACTTC	CGARNAVTGQETQYF
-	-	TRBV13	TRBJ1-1	TGTGCCAGCAGCTTACAGGACGGTAACACTGAAGCTTTCTTT	CASSLQDGNTEAFF
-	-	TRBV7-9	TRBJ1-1	TGTGCCAGCAGCTTAGGGGACGGAATGAACACTGAAGCTTTCTTT	CASSLGDGMNTEAFF
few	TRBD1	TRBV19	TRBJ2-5	TGTGCCAGTAGTACCGGGACAGGGGCCGGAGAGACCCAGTACTTC	CASSTGTGAGETQYF
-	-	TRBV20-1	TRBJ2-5	TGCAGTGCTCCCTGGGGTGAAGAGACCCAGTACTTC	CSAPWGEETQYF
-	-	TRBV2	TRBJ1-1	TGTGCCAGCAGTTTATGGTCGATGAACACTGAAGCTTTCTTT	CASSLWSMNTEAFF
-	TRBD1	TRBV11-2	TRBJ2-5	TGTGCCAGCAGCTTGTTTCATGGGACAGGGGAAGAGACCCAGTACTTC	CASSLFHGTGEETQYF
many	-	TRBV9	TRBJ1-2	TGTGCCAGCAGCGTAGGTACGGATTCTTATGGCTACACCTTC	CASSVGTDSYGYTF
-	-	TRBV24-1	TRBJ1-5	TGTGCCAGCAGTAGAGGGGGTGGCGGGTATCAGCCCCAGCATTTT	CASSRGGGGYQPQHF
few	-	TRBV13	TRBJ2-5	TGTGCCAGCAGCCCTACAGGGACGGGACAAGAGACCCAGTACTTC	CASSPTGTGQETQYF
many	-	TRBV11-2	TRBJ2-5	TGTGCCAGCAGCTTAGACCCAGTGGAGACCCAGTACTTC	CASSLDPVETQYF
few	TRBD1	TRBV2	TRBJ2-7	TGTGCCAGCATCAAAACAGGGGATTCTTCCTACGAGCAGTACTTC	CASIKTGDSSYEQYF
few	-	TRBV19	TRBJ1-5	TGTGCCAGTAGTACAGGGTTTAGTGAAAATCAGCCCCAGCATTTT	CASSTGFSENQPQHF
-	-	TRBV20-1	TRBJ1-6	TGCAGTGCTACCCAGATAAGCTCCTATAATTCACCCCTCCACTTT	CSATQISSYNSPLHF
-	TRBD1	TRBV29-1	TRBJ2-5	TGCAGCGCTACAGGGGTGGGGATTGGAGAGACCCAGTACTTC	CSATGVGIGETQYF
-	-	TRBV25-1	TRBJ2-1	TGTGCCAGCAGTGATCGTCGGGGATCAAGCTCCTACAATGAGCAGTTCTTC	CASSDRRGSSSYNEQFF
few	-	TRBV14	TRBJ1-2	TGTGCCAGCAGCCTAGTTGACCGAAACTATGGCTACACCTTC	CASSLVDRNYGYTF
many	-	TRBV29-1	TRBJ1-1	TGCAGCGGTTTCAGGGCCACTGAAGCTTTCTTT	CSGFRATEAFF
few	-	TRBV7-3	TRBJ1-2	TGTGCCAGCAGCTTGGTAACAGTCTTCGCCAACTATGGCTACACCTTC	CASSLVTVFANYGYTF